This T cell receptor (beta chain) was obtained from a study of control samples from healthy donors and cancer patients. Data came from immunoSEQ multiplex PCR; TCRdb stores just in-frame clones and leaves some out. Of about 84,000 clones in the sample, roughly 88% were seen once. The source of this sequence is a man between 60 and 70 years old with head and neck cancer. The sequenced sample consisted of PBMCs.

For the CDR3, the DNA is TGTGCCAGCAGCTCTTACATGGACTACGAGCAGTACTTC. Amino acids: CASSSYMDYEQYF. This chain connects TRBV7-2 to TRBJ2-7; D remains ambiguous. V dropped 4 bases and J dropped 3 bases, with 10 bases sitting between them. This CDR3 is 13 amino acids long. CDR1 and CDR2 from the germline V gene are SGHTA and FQGNSA.